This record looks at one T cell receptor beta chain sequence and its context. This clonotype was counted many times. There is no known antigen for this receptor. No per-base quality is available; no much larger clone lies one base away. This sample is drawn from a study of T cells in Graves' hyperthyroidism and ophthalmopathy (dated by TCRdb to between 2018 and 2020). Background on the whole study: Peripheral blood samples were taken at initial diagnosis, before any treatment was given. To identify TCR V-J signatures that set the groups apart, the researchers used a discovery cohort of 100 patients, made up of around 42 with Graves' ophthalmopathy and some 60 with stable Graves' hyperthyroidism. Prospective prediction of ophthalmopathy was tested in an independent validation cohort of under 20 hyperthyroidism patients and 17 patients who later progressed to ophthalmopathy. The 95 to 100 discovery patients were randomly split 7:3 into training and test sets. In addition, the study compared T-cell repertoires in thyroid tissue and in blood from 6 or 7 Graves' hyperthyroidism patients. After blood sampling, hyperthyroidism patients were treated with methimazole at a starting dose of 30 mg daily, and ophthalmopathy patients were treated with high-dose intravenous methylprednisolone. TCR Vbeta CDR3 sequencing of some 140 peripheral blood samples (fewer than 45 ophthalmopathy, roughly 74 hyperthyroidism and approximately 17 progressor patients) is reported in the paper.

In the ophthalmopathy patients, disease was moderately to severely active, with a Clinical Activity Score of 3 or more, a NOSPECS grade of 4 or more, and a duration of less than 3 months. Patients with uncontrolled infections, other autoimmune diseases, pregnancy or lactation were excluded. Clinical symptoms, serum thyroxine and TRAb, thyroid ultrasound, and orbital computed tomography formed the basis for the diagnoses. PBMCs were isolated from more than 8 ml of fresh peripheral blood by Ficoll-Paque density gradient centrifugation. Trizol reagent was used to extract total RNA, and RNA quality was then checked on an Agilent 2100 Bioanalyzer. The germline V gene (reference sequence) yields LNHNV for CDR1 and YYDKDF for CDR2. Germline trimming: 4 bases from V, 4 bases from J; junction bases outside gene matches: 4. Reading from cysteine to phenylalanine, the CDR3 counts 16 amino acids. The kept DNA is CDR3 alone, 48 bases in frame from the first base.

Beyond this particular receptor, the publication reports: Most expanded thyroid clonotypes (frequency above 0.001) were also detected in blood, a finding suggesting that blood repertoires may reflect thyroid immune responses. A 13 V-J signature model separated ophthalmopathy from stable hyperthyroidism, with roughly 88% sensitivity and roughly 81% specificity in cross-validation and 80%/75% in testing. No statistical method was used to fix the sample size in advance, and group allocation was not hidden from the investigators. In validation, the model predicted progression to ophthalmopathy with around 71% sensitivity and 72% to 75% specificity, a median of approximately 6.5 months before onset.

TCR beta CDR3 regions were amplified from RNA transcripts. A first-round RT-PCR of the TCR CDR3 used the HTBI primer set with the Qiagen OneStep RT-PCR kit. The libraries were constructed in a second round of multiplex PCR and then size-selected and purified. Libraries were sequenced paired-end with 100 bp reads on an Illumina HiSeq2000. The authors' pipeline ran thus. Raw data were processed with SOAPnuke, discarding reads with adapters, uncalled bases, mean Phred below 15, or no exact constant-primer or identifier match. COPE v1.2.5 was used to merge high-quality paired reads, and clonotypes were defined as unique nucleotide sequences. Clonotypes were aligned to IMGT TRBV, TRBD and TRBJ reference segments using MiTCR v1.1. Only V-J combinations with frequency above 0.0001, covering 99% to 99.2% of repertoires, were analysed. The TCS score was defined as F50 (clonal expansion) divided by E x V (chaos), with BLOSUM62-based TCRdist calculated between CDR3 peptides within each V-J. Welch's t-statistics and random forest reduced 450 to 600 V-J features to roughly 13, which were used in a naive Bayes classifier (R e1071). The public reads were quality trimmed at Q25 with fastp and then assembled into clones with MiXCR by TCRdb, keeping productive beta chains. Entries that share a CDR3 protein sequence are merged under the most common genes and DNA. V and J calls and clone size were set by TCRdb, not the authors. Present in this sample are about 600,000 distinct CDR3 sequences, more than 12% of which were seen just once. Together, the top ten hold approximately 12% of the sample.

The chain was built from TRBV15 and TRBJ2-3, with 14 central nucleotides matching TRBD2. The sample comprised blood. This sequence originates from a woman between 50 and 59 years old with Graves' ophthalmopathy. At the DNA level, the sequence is TGTGCCACCAGCACGGGACTAGCGGGAGAGTCAGATACGCAGTATTTT. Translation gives CATSTGLAGESDTQYF.